Following are 6 T cell receptor beta chains from one sample sequenced in a study of T cell repertoires in cytomegalovirus infection. TCRdb redid the calling of the reads with MiXCR, one entry per CDR3 protein. The sample lists some 230,000 distinct CDR3 sequences, roughly 23% seen once, with about 20% in the top ten. Material for sequencing was CD8+ T cells from PBMCs. These receptors came from a human donor in good health (CMV status not recorded). Some clones in this sample may be carry-over from other donors' samples.

J is TRBJ2-7 and V is TRBV29-1; TRBD1 matches 8 bases. Germline V gene data show CDR1 as SQVTM and CDR2 as ANQGSEA. V was clipped by 6 bases and J by 4 bases; unmatched bases: 17. This CDR3 is 16 amino acids long. The CDR3 reads CSVGDRGQAEPYEQYF. The CDR3, as DNA: TGCAGCGTAGGGGACCGGGGACAGGCCGAACCGTACGAGCAGTACTTC.

This clonotype was picked up many times. The chain links TRBV7-6 to TRBJ2-3; D is unclear. CDR1 is SGHVS, CDR2 FNYEAQ, per germline. The germline V and J ends were trimmed by 5 bases and 0 bases, with 6 bases remaining between them. This CDR3 region has 13 residues. CDR3 coding DNA: TGTGCCAGCAGCAAAGACAGCACAGATACGCAGTATTTT. It codes for CASSKDSTDTQYF.

This chain links TRBV7-9 with TRBJ1-2, with 9 nucleotides matching TRBD1. This CDR3 region has 17 residues. V dropped 5 bases and J dropped 5; count of bases not matched to a gene: 15. In germline, CDR1 is SEHNR, CDR2 FQNEAQ (reference sequence). The CDR3 nucleotides read TGTGCCAGCAGCGCTCGACAGGGGGGAGGCTTGGGGTATGGCTACACCTTC. This gives the protein CASSARQGGGLGYGYTF.

This clonotype has ten or more counts. The rearrangement links TRBV7-2 to TRBJ2-7, with D uncertain. Deletions cut 4 bases from V and 2 bases from J, with 15 bases between. The CDR3 runs 15 residues. Germline lookup yields CDR1 SGHTA and CDR2 FQGNSA. In nucleotides, the CDR3 is TGTGCCAGCAGCTACACGGACGGTTCCACCTACGAGCAGTACTTC. This encodes CASSYTDGSTYEQYF.

This clonotype was found a few times. The J gene is TRBJ2-5, the V gene TRBV20-1, with 8 positions matching TRBD2. The CDR3 loop spans 14 amino acids. The germline gives CDR1 DFQATT, CDR2 SNEGSKA (reference sequence). With V trimmed by 3 bases and J by 5 bases, 8 bases remained unmatched. CDR3 region: CSASYGGAQETQYF. In nucleotides, the CDR3 is TGCAGTGCTAGTTACGGGGGGGCGCAGGAGACCCAGTACTTC.

V and J are TRBV12-3 or TRBV12-4 and TRBJ1-2; unclear D gene. CDR3 length: 13 amino acids. V lost 3 bases to trimming and J lost 4 bases, with 9 bases between them. Written as DNA, the CDR3 is TGTGCCAGCAGTTTCGGTTCCAGCTATGGCTACACCTTC. Protein: CASSFGSSYGYTF.